The clone carrying this TCR beta chain was observed at least ten times. Its antigen is not identified. This record comes from a study of T cells in Graves' hyperthyroidism and ophthalmopathy. Study-wide background: Specimen type is peripheral blood, collected at initial diagnosis prior to any treatment. Points from the study as a whole: Ophthalmopathy could be told apart from stable hyperthyroidism with a 13 V-J model.

The TCR beta CDR3 regions underwent amplification using RNA transcripts as the source. Carried out on the TCR CDR3, a first-round RT-PCR used the HTBI primer set. One entry per CDR3 protein, called by TCRdb with MiXCR from the multiplex PCR reads. This sample carries about 610,000 distinct CDR3 sequences, 14% to 15% of them seen once, and the ten largest clones take around 4.5%. At least 3 on the Clinical Activity Score was recorded for ophthalmopathy patients, who also had NOSPECS grade at least 4 and duration under 3 months. Isolation of PBMCs was performed on 8.5 to 10 ml fresh peripheral blood. The CDR3 runs to 13 residues. Germline V gene data show CDR1 as MNHEY and CDR2 as SMNVEV (reference sequence). Trimming stripped 5 bases from V and 7 bases from J, with 12 bases between.

The source material was blood. V and J are TRBV27 and TRBJ1-5, with no clear D. This TCR was recovered from a woman aged 35 to 49 with Graves' ophthalmopathy. The CDR3 coding sequence is TGTGCCAGCAGTCGGACGGCAAGGCAGCCCCAGCATTTT. This gives the protein CASSRTARQPQHF.